This entry features one T cell receptor beta chain sequence. In germline, CDR1 is SGHDT, CDR2 YYEEEE. With 0 bases removed from V and 1 base from J, the gap between germline ends came to 11 bases. CDR3 size: 16 residues. The sample originates from a study of blood T cell repertoires in COVID-19. Libraries were prepared by immunoSEQ multiplex PCR; TCRdb keeps only in-frame clonotypes and omits some of them. The sample has about 250,000 clones, more than 75% seen once; the top ten hold 0.99%. This sequence joins TRBV5-6 and TRBJ2-4, with D tentatively TRBD2 (5 bases). The TCR sequence derives from a woman aged 35 to 49 who had recovered from COVID-19. Sequenced: peripheral blood. The CDR3: CASSLGWGVAKNIQYF. CDR3 nucleotides: TGTGCCAGCAGCTTGGGGTGGGGAGTCGCCAAAAACATTCAGTACTTC.